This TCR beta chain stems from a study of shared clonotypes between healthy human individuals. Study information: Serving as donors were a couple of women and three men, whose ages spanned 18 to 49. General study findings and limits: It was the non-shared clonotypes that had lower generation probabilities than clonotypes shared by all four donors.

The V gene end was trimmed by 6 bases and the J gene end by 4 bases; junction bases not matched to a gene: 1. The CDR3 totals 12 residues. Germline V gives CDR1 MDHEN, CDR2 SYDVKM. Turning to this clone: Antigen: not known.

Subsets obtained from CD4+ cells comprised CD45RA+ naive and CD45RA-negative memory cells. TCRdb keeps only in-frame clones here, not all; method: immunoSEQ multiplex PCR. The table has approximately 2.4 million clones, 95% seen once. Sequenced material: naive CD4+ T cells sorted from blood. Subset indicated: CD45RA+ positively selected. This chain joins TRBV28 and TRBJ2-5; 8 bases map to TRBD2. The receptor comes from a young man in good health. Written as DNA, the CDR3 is TGTGCCAGCAGCGGGGGGGGAGAGACCCAGTACTTC. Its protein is CASSGGGETQYF.